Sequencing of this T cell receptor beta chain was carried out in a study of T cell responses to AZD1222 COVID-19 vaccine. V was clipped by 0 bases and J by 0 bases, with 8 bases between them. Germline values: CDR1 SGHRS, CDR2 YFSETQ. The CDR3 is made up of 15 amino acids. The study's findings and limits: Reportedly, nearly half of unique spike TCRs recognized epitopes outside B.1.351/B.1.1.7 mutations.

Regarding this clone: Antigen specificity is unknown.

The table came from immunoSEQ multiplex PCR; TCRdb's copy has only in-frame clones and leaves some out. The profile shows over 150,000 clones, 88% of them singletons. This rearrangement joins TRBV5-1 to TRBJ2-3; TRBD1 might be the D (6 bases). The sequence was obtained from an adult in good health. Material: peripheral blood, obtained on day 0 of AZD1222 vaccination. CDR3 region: CASSLAGQSTDTQYF. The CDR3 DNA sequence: TGCGCCAGCAGCTTGGCAGGACAGAGCACAGATACGCAGTATTTT.